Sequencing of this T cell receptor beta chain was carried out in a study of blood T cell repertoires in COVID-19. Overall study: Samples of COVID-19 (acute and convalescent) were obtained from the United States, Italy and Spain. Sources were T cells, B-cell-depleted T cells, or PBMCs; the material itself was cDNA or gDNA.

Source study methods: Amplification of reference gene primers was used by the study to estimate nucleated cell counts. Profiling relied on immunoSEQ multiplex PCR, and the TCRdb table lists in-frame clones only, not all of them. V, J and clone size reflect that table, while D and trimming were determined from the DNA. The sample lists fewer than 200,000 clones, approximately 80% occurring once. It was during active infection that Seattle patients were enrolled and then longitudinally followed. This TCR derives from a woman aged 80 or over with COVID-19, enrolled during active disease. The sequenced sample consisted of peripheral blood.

The CDR3 DNA follows: TGTGCCAGCAGCTTAGCGCTTGGTTCGGGGGGATGGGATGGCTACACCTTC. It specifies CASSLALGSGGWDGYTF. J is TRBJ1-2 and V is TRBV7-8; D may be TRBD1 (5 bases). The CDR3 has 17 residues. With 0 bases removed from V and 6 bases from J, the gap between germline ends came to 20 bases. CDR1 is SGHVS and CDR2 is FQNEAQ in the germline V gene.